One sample yielded the 3 T cell receptor beta chains listed below, sequenced in a study of cytomegalovirus exposure and HLA in healthy donors. It was with 60 Vbeta and 13 Jbeta primers that the PCR ran. Profiling relied on immunoSEQ multiplex PCR, and the TCRdb table lists in-frame clones only, not all of them. Among around 140,000 clones listed, 60% to 80% were seen once. Material for sequencing was PBMCs. These receptors were obtained from an older woman in good health and CMV-seronegative.

The chain carries TRBV7-2 and TRBJ2-7, with D tentatively TRBD2 (7 bases). The CDR3 has 17 amino acids. Trimming removed 4 bases at V and 2 bases at J, with 21 bases between. Looked up from germline, CDR1 is SGHTA and CDR2 is FQGNSA. CDR3: CASSSRRGGLLTYEQYF. The CDR3 nucleotides are TGTGCCAGCAGCTCCCGTAGAGGGGGACTACTTACCTACGAGCAGTACTTC.

The chain recombines TRBV6-1 with TRBJ2-7; maybe TRBD2 (7 bases). Germline lookup yields CDR1 MNHNS and CDR2 SASEGT. Trimming shortened V by 7 bases and J by 4 bases, and 17 bases separated the two germline ends. The CDR3 spans 14 residues. For the CDR3, the DNA is TGTGCCAGCACCTGGTCGGGGGGCGGGTACGAGCAGTACTTC. It yields the protein CASTWSGGGYEQYF.

This clone has a single count. The chain recombines TRBV6-1 with TRBJ1-1, with a tentative D call TRBD1 (6 bases). Germline CDR1 and CDR2: MNHNS and SASEGT. The V gene lost 6 bases and the J gene lost 3 bases, with 14 bases spanning the gap. CDR3 length equals 14 residues. CDR3 sequence reads: CASRTGQIYTEAFF. The CDR3 nucleotides are TGTGCCAGCAGAACTGGACAGATATACACTGAAGCTTTCTTT.